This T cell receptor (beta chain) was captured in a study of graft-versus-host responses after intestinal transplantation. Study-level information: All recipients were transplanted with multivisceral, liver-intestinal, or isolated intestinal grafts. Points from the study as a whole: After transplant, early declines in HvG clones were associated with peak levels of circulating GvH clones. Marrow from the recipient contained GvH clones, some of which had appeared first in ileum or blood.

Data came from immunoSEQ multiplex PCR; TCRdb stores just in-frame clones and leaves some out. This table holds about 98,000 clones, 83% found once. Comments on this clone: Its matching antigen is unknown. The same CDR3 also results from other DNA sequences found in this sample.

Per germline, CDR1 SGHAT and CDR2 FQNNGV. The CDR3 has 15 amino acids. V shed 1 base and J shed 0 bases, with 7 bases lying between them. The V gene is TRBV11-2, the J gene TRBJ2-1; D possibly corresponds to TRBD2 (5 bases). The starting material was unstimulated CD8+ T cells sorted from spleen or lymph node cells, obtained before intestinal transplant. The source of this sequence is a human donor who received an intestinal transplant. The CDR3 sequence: CASSLVAGSYNEQFF. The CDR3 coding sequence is TGTGCCAGCAGCTTAGTGGCGGGCTCCTACAATGAGCAGTTCTTC.